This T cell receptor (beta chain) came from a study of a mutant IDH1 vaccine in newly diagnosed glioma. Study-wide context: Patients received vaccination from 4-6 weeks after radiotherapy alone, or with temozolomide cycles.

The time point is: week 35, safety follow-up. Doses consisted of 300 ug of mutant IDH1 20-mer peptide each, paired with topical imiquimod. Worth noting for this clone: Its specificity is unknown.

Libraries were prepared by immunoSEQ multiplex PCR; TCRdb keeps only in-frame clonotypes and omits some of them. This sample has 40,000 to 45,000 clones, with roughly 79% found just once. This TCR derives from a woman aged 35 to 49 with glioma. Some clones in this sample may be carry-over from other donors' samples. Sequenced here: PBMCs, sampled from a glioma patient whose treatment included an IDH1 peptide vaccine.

For the CDR3, the DNA is TGCGCCAGCAGCCAAGAAACGGGGGGCGCATCCTACGAGCAGTACTTC. It is translated as CASSQETGGASYEQYF. The chain uses TRBV4-3 and TRBJ2-7, with D perhaps matching TRBD2 (7 bases). V dropped 0 bases and J dropped 1 base, with 13 bases sitting between them. Germline V gives CDR1 LGHNA, CDR2 YSLEER. CDR3 length equals 16 residues.